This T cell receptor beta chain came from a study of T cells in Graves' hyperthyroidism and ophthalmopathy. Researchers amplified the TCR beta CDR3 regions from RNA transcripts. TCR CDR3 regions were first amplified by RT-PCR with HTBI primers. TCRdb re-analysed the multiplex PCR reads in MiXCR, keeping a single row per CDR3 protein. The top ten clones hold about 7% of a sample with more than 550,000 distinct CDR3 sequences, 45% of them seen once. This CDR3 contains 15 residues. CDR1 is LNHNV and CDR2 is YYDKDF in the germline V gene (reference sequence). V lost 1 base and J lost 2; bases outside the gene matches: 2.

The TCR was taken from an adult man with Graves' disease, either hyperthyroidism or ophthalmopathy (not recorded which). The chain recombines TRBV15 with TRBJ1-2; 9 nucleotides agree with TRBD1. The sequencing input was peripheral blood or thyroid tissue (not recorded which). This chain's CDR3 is CATSRGGTGNYGYTF. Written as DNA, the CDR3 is TGTGCCACCAGCAGAGGAGGGACAGGGAACTATGGCTACACCTTC.